The TCR beta chain under discussion was sequenced for a study of blood T cell repertoires in COVID-19. As for the study in general: Samples came from the United States, Italy and Spain, spanning acute and convalescent COVID-19. Nucleic acid was either cDNA or gDNA, and it came from T cells, B-cell-depleted T cells, or PBMCs.

This clone was observed once. Under the authors' procedure: Estimation of nucleated cell counts relied on the amplification of reference gene primers. Using immunoSEQ multiplex PCR, the repertoire was profiled, and TCRdb retains in-frame clones only, with some absent. V and J calls and clone size are copied from that table; D and trimming were computed from the DNA. The table includes 200,000 to 250,000 clones, approximately 78% detected once. Source material: peripheral blood. This receptor was taken from a woman older than 75 with acute or convalescent COVID-19.

The CDR3 nucleotides read TGTGCCAGCAGCTCCTTGCACAGGGGGAATTTATACGAGCAGTACTTC. Amino acids: CASSSLHRGNLYEQYF. This chain links TRBV7-9 with TRBJ2-7, with 8 bases aligning to TRBD1. Germline V gives CDR1 SEHNR, CDR2 FQNEAQ (reference sequence). The ends lost 4 bases at V and 4 bases at J; junction bases unmatched: 12. The CDR3 spans 16 residues. Full variable domain (missing parts from reference TRBV7-9 and TRBJ2-7): DTGVSQNPRHKITKRGQNVTFRCDPISEHNRLYWYRQTLGQGPEFLTYFQNEAQLEKSRLLSDRFSAERPKGSFSTLEIQRTEQGDSAMYLCASSSLHRGNLYEQYFGPGTRLTVT.